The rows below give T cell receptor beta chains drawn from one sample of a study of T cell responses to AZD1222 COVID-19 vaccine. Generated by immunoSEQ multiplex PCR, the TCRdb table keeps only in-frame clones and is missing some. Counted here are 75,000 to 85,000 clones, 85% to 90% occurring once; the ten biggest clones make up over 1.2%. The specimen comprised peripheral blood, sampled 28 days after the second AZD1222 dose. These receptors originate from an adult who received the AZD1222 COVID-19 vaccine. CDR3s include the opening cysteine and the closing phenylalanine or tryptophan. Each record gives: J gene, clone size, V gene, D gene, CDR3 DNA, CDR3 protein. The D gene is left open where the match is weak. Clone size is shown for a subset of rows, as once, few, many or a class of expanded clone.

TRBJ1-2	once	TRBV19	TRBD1	TGTGCCAGTAGTACTCGAAGTCGTGGACAGGCCCTCTATGGCTACACCTTC	CASSTRSRGQALYGYTF
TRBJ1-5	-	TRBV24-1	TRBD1	TGTGCCACCAGTGATTCCAGACAGGGCGAAGGCAATCAGCCCCAGCATTTT	CATSDSRQGEGNQPQHF
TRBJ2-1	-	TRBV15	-	TGTGCCACCAGCCCCCCCTCCACACTTGCAAATGAGCAGTTCTTC	CATSPPSTLANEQFF
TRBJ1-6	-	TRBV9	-	TGTGCCAGCAGCGTAGACGGGAATAATTCACCCCTCCACTTT	CASSVDGNNSPLHF
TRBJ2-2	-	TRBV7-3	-	TGTGCCAGCAGCTTAAGCGGGGAGCTGTTTTTT	CASSLSGELFF
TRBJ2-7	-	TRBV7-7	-	TGTGCCAGCAGCTTAACAAAGAGCCATGGGGAGCAGTACTTC	CASSLTKSHGEQYF
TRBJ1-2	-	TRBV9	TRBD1	TGTGCCAGCAGCAAACCCGGGACAGCGTATGGCTACACCTTC	CASSKPGTAYGYTF
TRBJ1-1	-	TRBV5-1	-	TGCGCCAGCAGCTTAAACAGGGCCACTGAAGCTTTCTTT	CASSLNRATEAFF
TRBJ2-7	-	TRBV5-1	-	TGCGCCAGCAGCAGGGCAGGTAGCTCCTACGAGCAGTACTTC	CASSRAGSSYEQYF
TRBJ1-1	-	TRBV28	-	TGTGCCAGCAGTTTGCAGGAGACGGTGAACACTGAAGCTTTCTTT	CASSLQETVNTEAFF
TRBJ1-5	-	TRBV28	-	TGTGCCAGCAGTTTTGGAACAGTCAATCAGCCCCAGCATTTT	CASSFGTVNQPQHF
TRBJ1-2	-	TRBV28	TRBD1	TGTGCCAGCAGTTTATTGGGGACAGGGGTTAACTATGGCTACACCTTC	CASSLLGTGVNYGYTF
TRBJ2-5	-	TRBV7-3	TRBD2	TGTGCCAGCAGCTTAATGGGGGGGTACCAAGAGACCCAGTACTTC	CASSLMGGYQETQYF
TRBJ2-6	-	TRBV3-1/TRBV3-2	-	TGTGCCAGCAGCCAAGGAGCCAACGTCCTGACTTTC	CASSQGANVLTF
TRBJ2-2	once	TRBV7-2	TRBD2	TGTGCCAGCAGCTTCCTAGCGGGTCGTGCCGGGGAGCTGTTTTTT	CASSFLAGRAGELFF
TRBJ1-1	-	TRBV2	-	TGTGCCAGCCTCGGGGACATGAACACTGAAGCTTTCTTT	CASLGDMNTEAFF
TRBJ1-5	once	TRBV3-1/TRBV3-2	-	TGTGCCAGCAGCCAAGGAGGCCTCGCCCGAAATCAGCCCCAGCATTTT	CASSQGGLARNQPQHF
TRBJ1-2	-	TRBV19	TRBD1	TGTGCCAGTAGTATAGGAGGGGGCGTCTATGGCTACACCTTC	CASSIGGGVYGYTF
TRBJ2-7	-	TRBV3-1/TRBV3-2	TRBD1	TGTGCCAGCAGCAGCCGGGGACAGGGGTTGTACGAGCAGTACTTC	CASSSRGQGLYEQYF
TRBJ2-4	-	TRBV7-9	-	TGTGCCAGCAGCTTAGGGGCAGCGCTAGCCAAAAACATTCAGTACTTC	CASSLGAALAKNIQYF
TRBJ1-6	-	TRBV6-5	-	TGTGCCAGCAGTTACTCCCAAGGGCACTATTCACCCCTCCACTTT	CASSYSQGHYSPLHF
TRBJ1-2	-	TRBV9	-	TGTGCCAGCACCCCGGGGCAGGCAGGCCCCCGTTATGGCTACACCTTC	CASTPGQAGPRYGYTF
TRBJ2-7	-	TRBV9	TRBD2	TGTGCCAGCAGCGTATCTACTAGCGGGGGGCGCGAGCAGTACTTC	CASSVSTSGGREQYF
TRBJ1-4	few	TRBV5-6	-	TGTGCCAGCAGCAGTGATGAAAAACTGTTTTTT	CASSSDEKLFF
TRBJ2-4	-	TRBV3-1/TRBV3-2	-	TGTGCCAGCAGCCAAGAGCAAAACATTCAGTACTTC	CASSQEQNIQYF
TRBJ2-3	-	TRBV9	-	TGTGCCAGCAGACAAACAGGGTCAGATACGCAGTATTTT	CASRQTGSDTQYF
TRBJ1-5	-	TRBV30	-	TGTGCCTGGAGCCGGGACCTCAATCAGCCCCAGCATTTT	CAWSRDLNQPQHF
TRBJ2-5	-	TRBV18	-	TGTGCCAGCTCCGTAAGCCGTATGGGGGAGACCCAGTACTTC	CASSVSRMGETQYF
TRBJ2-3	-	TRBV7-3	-	TGTGCCAGCTCCACCTCACGCGACCGCACAGATACGCAGTATTTT	CASSTSRDRTDTQYF
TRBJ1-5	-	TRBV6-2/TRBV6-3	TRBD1	TGTGCCAGCAGTCTACTACAGGGGGAGCCCCAGCATTTT	CASSLLQGEPQHF
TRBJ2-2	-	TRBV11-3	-	TGTGCCAGCAGCAAAGGAGGGGGGGGCTCCCACACCGGGGAGCTGTTTTTT	CASSKGGGGSHTGELFF
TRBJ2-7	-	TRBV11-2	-	TGTGCCAGCAGCTCATCGAGGGTATACGAGCAGTACTTC	CASSSSRVYEQYF
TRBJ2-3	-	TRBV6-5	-	TGTGCCAGCAAAGGGGGGACCACAGATACGCAGTATTTT	CASKGGTTDTQYF
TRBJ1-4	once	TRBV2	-	TGTGCCAGCAGTGAAGGACAGCCCGGCGAAAAACTGTTTTTT	CASSEGQPGEKLFF
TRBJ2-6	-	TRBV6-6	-	TGTGCCAGCATTAACCAGGGGGACTCCAACGTCCTGACTTTC	CASINQGDSNVLTF
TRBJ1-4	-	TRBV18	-	TGTGCCAGCTCACGCGGGCAGGGAACTAATGAAAAACTGTTTTTT	CASSRGQGTNEKLFF
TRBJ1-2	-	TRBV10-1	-	TGCGCCAGCAGTGAGTCGGCGACAGCCTTCTATGGCTACACCTTC	CASSESATAFYGYTF
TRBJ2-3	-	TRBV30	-	TGTGCCTGGAGTGGGATTGGGAGCACAGATACGCAGTATTTT	CAWSGIGSTDTQYF
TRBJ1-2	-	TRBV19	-	TGTGCCAGTAGTATGAGGGCATTGAACTATGGCTACACCTTC	CASSMRALNYGYTF
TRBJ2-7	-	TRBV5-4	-	TGTGCCAGCAGCCCAGGGGGTCGAGCGGGCTACGAGCAGTACTTC	CASSPGGRAGYEQYF
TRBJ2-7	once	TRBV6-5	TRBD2	TGTGCCAGCAGTTACCGGGTCGGGGGGTACGAGCAGTACTTC	CASSYRVGGYEQYF
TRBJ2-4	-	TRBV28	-	TGTGTCACGGGACACGAAAACATTCAGTACTTC	CVTGHENIQYF
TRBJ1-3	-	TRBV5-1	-	TGCGCCAGCAAGGAGGGGAGCTCTGGAAACACCATATATTTT	CASKEGSSGNTIYF
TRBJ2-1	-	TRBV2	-	TGTGCCAGCTTTCCATTGGGGCCCTACAATGAGCAGTTCTTC	CASFPLGPYNEQFF